This entry is about one TCR beta chain. Per the original data handling: Reference gene primer amplification yielded estimated nucleated cell counts. Libraries were prepared by immunoSEQ multiplex PCR; TCRdb keeps only in-frame clonotypes and omits some of them. The DNA was the basis for D and trimming; V, J and clone size are from that table. The sample holds fewer than 350,000 clones, roughly 90% seen once. Seattle patient enrollment occurred during active infection, with longitudinal follow-up thereafter. With V trimmed by 6 bases and J by 6 bases, 4 bases remained unmatched. Germline CDR1 reads SQVTM; CDR2 reads ANQGSEA. The length of the CDR3 is 12 residues. This sample is part of a study of blood T cell repertoires in COVID-19. On the study more broadly: Sites across the United States, Italy and Spain contributed samples from acute and convalescent COVID-19.

The source material was peripheral blood. This receptor was identified in a woman in her 70s with COVID-19, enrolled during active disease. The J gene is TRBJ2-3, the V gene TRBV29-1, with 9 bases lining up with TRBD2. CDR3 bases: TGCAGCGTAACCGGGACTAGCGATACGCAGTATTTT. Its protein is CSVTGTSDTQYF.